The sample holds a few counts of the clone carrying this TCR beta chain. Its matching antigen is unknown. Staff drew approximately 9.7 milliliters of peripheral blood from each donor. PBMCs numbering at least 6 million were isolated per sample. The data derive from a study of blood T cells in healthy people across ages. Germline CDR1 and CDR2: SQVTM and ANQGSEA. The CDR3 has 15 amino acids. With 6 bases removed from V and 8 bases from J, the gap between germline ends came to 26 bases. A second 7 to 11 cycle PCR used barcoded and J-beta primers. Each CDR3 protein is one row after TCRdb ran MiXCR on the 5' RACE reads. Among about 1.5 million distinct CDR3 sequences listed, 35% to 45% were seen once. Notes on the study in general: Naive T cell percentage showed a strong correlation with the diversity of TCR beta. Diversity estimates drawn from one million T cells were deemed underestimates.

The source of this sequence is a woman between 18 and 29 years old in good health. Sequenced input: blood. V is TRBV29-1 and J is TRBJ2-7; D perhaps matches TRBD1 (6 bases). CDR3: CSVSPPGTTRRQQYF. The CDR3 DNA sequence: TGCAGCGTCTCGCCCCCCGGGACAACTCGTAGGCAGCAGTACTTC.